The rows below give T cell receptor beta chains drawn from one sample of a study of beta chain features in type 1 diabetes. This table comes from immunoSEQ multiplex PCR, and its TCRdb copy is limited to in-frame clones, with some not included. The table lists about 230,000 clones, 16% of them singletons. Sequencing input: naive CD4+ T cells from blood. The receptors shown here come from a man younger than 45 with type 1 diabetes. Each CDR3 is given with its conserved first and last residue. The order of the fields is J gene, clone size, V gene, D gene, CDR3 protein, CDR3 DNA. D genes are given only for firm matches. Size values are once, few and many counts, or a class for expanded clones, and some rows have none.

>TRBJ2-2|.|TRBV28|TRBD1
CASETGVNTGELFF
TGTGCCAGCGAGACAGGGGTGAACACCGGGGAGCTGTTTTTT
>TRBJ2-1|.|TRBV18|.
CASSPISGAEQFF
TGTGCCAGCTCACCGATCTCCGGGGCAGAGCAGTTCTTC
>TRBJ2-3|.|TRBV30|.
CAWSPPGFGTDTQYF
TGTGCCTGGAGTCCCCCGGGTTTTGGCACAGATACGCAGTATTTT
>TRBJ2-5|.|TRBV2|TRBD1
CASSAQGVQETQYF
TGTGCCAGCAGTGCACAGGGGGTTCAAGAGACCCAGTACTTC
>TRBJ2-1|few|TRBV10-3|TRBD1
CAIKGTVPHQFF
TGTGCCATCAAGGGGACAGTACCCCACCAGTTCTTC
>TRBJ2-4|few|TRBV28|TRBD1
CASSSDRGRDNIQYF
TGTGCCAGCAGCTCCGACAGGGGGCGAGACAACATTCAGTACTTC
>TRBJ2-7|few|TRBV7-9|.
CASSLEGMRGEQYF
TGTGCCAGCAGCTTAGAGGGCATGCGGGGCGAGCAGTACTTC
>TRBJ2-7|.|TRBV28|TRBD2
CASSTPGLGSGEQYF
TGTGCCAGCAGTACACCGGGACTAGGATCAGGCGAGCAGTACTTC
>TRBJ1-2|.|TRBV9|.
CASSIDSNYGYTF
TGTGCCAGCAGCATTGACAGTAACTATGGCTACACCTTC
>TRBJ2-1|.|TRBV12-5|.
CASGLAPGNEQFF
TGTGCTAGTGGTTTGGCTCCCGGCAATGAGCAGTTCTTC
>TRBJ1-3|few|TRBV9|TRBD1
CASRRTGDGNTIYF
TGTGCCAGCAGGAGGACAGGGGACGGAAACACCATATATTTT